This T cell receptor beta chain emerged from a study of early T cells in non-severe SARS-CoV-2 infection. Across the study: Unpaired chains resulted from sequencing bulk RNA of unsorted whole blood.

General observations from the study: Anti-spike CD8 responses were favored in VDJdb matching, and private and CD4 specificities were missed.

Unique molecular identifiers (one per individual cDNA molecule) were attached. Each CDR3 protein gets one entry after TCRdb re-called the 5' RACE reads with MiXCR. The sample records under 100,000 distinct CDR3 sequences, approximately 9.9% being singletons. This clonotype was picked up a small number of times. Its antigen is currently unknown. Germline V gene lookup returns CDR1 SGHTA and CDR2 FQGTGA. The CDR3 covers 15 residues. V was clipped by 0 bases and J by 9 bases, with 12 bases between them. This chain uses TRBV7-3 with TRBJ1-6; D unresolved. The sequencing input was whole blood. This TCR came from an adult who was a healthcare worker with PCR-confirmed SARS-CoV-2 infection or an uninfected control (not recorded which). The CDR3 is CASSLTPRGSSPLHF. CDR3 nucleotide sequence: TGTGCCAGCAGCTTAACACCCCGGGGTAGTTCACCCCTCCACTTT. The whole variable domain, remainder taken from reference TRBV7-3 and TRBJ1-6, is GAGVSQTPSNKVTEKGKYVELRCDPISGHTALYWYRQSLGQGPEFLIYFQGTGAADDSGLPNDRFFAVRPEGSVSTLKIQRTERGDSAVYLCASSLTPRGSSPLHFGNGTRLTVT.